The sequence of this T cell receptor (beta chain) was determined in a study of OX40 agonist ivuxolimab in advanced cancers. On the study more broadly: Three patients had partial responses: one hepatocellular carcinoma, two cutaneous melanoma. Study-level points and caveats: With doses of 0.1 to 3.0 mg/kg, CD4+ and CD8+ blood T cells had undergone clonal expansion by week 6. The study found that CD8+ T cells averaged more expanded clones than CD4+.

Using immunoSEQ multiplex PCR, the repertoire was profiled, and TCRdb retains in-frame clones only, with some absent. The table has under 50,000 clones, 75% to 90% seen once. The CDR3 has 14 residues. Germline CDR1 is GTSNPN and CDR2 is SVGIG (reference sequence). Trimming cost V 4 bases and J 5 bases, with 12 bases left between them. Collection of blood occurred at baseline, at cycle 4 day 1, and at cycle 7 day 1. Comment on this clone: Its antigen is unidentified.

The TCR comes from an adult with an advanced solid tumor such as melanoma, head and neck, liver or kidney cancer. The chain links TRBV30 to TRBJ1-6; tentatively, D is TRBD1 (5 bases). Sequencing was performed on CD4+ or CD8+ T cells sorted from blood, taken in a trial of the OX40 agonist ivuxolimab. The CDR3 here is CAWTRDLDNSPLHF. The CDR3 nucleotides read TGTGCCTGGACCCGGGACTTAGATAATTCACCCCTCCACTTT.